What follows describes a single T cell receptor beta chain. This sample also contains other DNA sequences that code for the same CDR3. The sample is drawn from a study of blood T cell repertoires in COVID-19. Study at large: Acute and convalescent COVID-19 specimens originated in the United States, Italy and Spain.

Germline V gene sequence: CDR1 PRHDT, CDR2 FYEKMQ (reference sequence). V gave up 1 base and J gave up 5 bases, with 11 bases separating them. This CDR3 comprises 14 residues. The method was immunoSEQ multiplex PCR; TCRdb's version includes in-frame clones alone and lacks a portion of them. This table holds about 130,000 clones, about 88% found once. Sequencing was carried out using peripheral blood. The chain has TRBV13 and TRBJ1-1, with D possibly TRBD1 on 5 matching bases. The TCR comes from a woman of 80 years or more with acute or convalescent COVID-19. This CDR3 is CASSLDRGNTEAFF. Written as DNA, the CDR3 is TGTGCCAGCAGCTTAGACCGGGGGAATACTGAAGCTTTCTTT.